A few counts support the clone carrying this T cell receptor (beta chain). Its antigen is as yet unknown. Every TCR beta cDNA library bore unique molecular identifiers. cDNA molecules numbering about half a million came from approximately 0.91 to 9.4 million T cells. TCRdb re-analysed the PCR reads in MiXCR, keeping a single row per CDR3 protein. The repertoire has approximately 460,000 distinct CDR3 sequences, roughly 45% of them found once; the top ten carry 12%. The sample is drawn from a study of post-analysis software for immune sequencing data. Across the study: Both relapsing-remitting and secondary progressive multiple sclerosis featured among the disease courses, as did progressive-relapsing multiple sclerosis. Whole-study results and caveats: TRBV5-6, TRBV5-1 and TRBV20-1 belonged to a set of roughly 5 TRBV segments that were more frequent in patients than controls. By F measure, strong co-clustering occurred among samples prepared in the same batch. Controls significantly exceeded multiple sclerosis patients in normalized Chao1 diversity.

Trimming stripped 6 bases from V and 6 bases from J, with 16 bases between. Per the germline V gene, CDR1 is MDHEN and CDR2 is SYDVKM. The CDR3 contains 14 residues. The chain carries TRBV28 and TRBJ2-3; D is possibly TRBD2 (5 bases). The sequenced material came from blood. This receptor was obtained from a girl aged 10 to 17 with multiple sclerosis. For the CDR3, the DNA is TGTGCCAGCAGGGGAGCCTTCCCAAGGGATACGCAGTATTTT. It is translated as CASRGAFPRDTQYF. The complete variable domain, with remaining parts taken from reference TRBV28 and TRBJ2-3, reads DVKVTQSSRYLVKRTGEKVFLECVQDMDHENMFWYRQDPGLGLRLIYFSYDVKMKEKGDIPEGYSVSREKKERFSLILESASTNQTSMYLCASRGAFPRDTQYFGPGTRLTVL.